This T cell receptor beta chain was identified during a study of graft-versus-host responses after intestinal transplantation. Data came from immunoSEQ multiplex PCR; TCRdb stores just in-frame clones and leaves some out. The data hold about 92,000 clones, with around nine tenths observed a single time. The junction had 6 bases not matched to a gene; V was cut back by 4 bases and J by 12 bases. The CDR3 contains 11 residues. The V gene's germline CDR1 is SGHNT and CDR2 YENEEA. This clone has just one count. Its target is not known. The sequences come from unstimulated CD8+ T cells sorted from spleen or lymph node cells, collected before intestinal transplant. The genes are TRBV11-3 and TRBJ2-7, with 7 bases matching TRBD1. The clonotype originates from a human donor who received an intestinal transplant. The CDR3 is CASSYGQVRYF. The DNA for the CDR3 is TGTGCCAGCAGCTACGGACAGGTGCGGTACTTC.